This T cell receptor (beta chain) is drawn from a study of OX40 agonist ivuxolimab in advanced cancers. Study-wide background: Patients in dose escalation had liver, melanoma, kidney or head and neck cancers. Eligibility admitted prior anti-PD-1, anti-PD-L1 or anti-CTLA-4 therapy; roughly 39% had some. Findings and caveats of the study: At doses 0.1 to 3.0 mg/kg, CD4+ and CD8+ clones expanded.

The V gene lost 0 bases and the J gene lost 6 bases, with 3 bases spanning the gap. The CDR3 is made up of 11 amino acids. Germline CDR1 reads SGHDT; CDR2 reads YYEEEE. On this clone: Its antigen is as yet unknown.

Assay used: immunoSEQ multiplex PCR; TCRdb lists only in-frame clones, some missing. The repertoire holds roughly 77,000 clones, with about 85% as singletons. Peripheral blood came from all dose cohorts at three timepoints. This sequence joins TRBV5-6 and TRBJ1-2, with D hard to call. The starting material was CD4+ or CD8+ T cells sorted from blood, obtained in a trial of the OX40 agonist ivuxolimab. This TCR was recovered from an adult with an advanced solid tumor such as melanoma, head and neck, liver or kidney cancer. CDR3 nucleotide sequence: TGTGCCAGCAGCTTGGCGGATGGCTACACCTTC. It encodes CASSLADGYTF.